The rows below give T cell receptor beta chains drawn from one sample of a study of a mutant IDH1 vaccine in newly diagnosed glioma. Method: immunoSEQ multiplex PCR; TCRdb's copy keeps in-frame clones and lacks some. The sample consists of about 94,000 clones, nearly 90% of them appearing once. These receptors are not linked to any known antigen. The sequenced sample was PBMCs, obtained from a glioma patient whose treatment included an IDH1 peptide vaccine. These receptors came from a woman aged 50 to 60 with glioma. CDR3s include the opening cysteine and the closing phenylalanine or tryptophan. Each record gives: V gene, clone size, J gene, D gene, CDR3 DNA, CDR3 protein. The D gene is left open where the match is weak. Clone sizes are given selectively: once, few, many, or a class where the clone is expanded.

v_gene: TRBV10-1
abundance: -
j_gene: TRBJ2-7
d_gene: -
CDR3nt: TGCGCCAGCAGTGTAGGGGGGGAGCACGAGCAGTACTTC
CDR3aa: CASSVGGEHEQYF

v_gene: TRBV28
abundance: -
j_gene: TRBJ1-5
d_gene: -
CDR3nt: TGTGCCAGCAGTTTAACAAGGACTAGCAATCAGCCCCAGCATTTT
CDR3aa: CASSLTRTSNQPQHF

v_gene: TRBV18
abundance: once
j_gene: TRBJ2-1
d_gene: TRBD1
CDR3nt: TGTGCCAGCTCACCAGGACAGGGTGGGAACAATGAGCAGTTCTTC
CDR3aa: CASSPGQGGNNEQFF

v_gene: TRBV7-8
abundance: -
j_gene: TRBJ2-7
d_gene: -
CDR3nt: TGTGCCAGCAGCCAACTAGCTAGGGGGGCCTACGAGCAGTACTTC
CDR3aa: CASSQLARGAYEQYF

v_gene: TRBV11-2
abundance: few
j_gene: TRBJ2-7
d_gene: TRBD2
CDR3nt: TGTGCCAGCAGCTTTGGTAGCGGGAGTAGCTACGAGCAGTACTTC
CDR3aa: CASSFGSGSSYEQYF

v_gene: TRBV30
abundance: -
j_gene: TRBJ2-7
d_gene: TRBD1
CDR3nt: TGTGCCTGGAGTGCCGGGACAGTCTACGAGCAGTACTTC
CDR3aa: CAWSAGTVYEQYF

v_gene: TRBV6-1
abundance: -
j_gene: TRBJ1-2
d_gene: -
CDR3nt: TGTGCCAGCAGTTCAGGGTCCCACTATGGCTACACCTTC
CDR3aa: CASSSGSHYGYTF

v_gene: TRBV10-1
abundance: -
j_gene: TRBJ1-6
d_gene: -
CDR3nt: TGCGCCAGCAGTTCCGGGAAGAATTCACCCCTCCACTTT
CDR3aa: CASSSGKNSPLHF

v_gene: TRBV7-9
abundance: -
j_gene: TRBJ2-3
d_gene: -
CDR3nt: TGTGCCAGCAGCTTAGAGGGCCCTCCGGGAGATACGCAGTATTTT
CDR3aa: CASSLEGPPGDTQYF

v_gene: TRBV19
abundance: -
j_gene: TRBJ1-5
d_gene: -
CDR3nt: TGTGCCAGTAGACCCCCGGGGAGGAGCAATCAGCCCCAGCATTTT
CDR3aa: CASRPPGRSNQPQHF

v_gene: TRBV5-1
abundance: -
j_gene: TRBJ2-3
d_gene: -
CDR3nt: TGCGCCAGCAGCGGGAGCGGTACCACAGATACGCAGTATTTT
CDR3aa: CASSGSGTTDTQYF

v_gene: TRBV7-3
abundance: -
j_gene: TRBJ1-1
d_gene: -
CDR3nt: TGTGCCAGCAGCTCCTACGGGACGACAGGACACACTGAAGCTTTCTTT
CDR3aa: CASSSYGTTGHTEAFF

v_gene: TRBV10-3
abundance: -
j_gene: TRBJ2-3
d_gene: -
CDR3nt: TGTGCCATCAGTGAGTCACCAGCGGGTCGCACAGATACGCAGTATTTT
CDR3aa: CAISESPAGRTDTQYF

v_gene: TRBV5-4
abundance: -
j_gene: TRBJ2-1
d_gene: TRBD2
CDR3nt: TGTGCCAGCAGCCTCGGACTAGCGGTGCAGTTCTTC
CDR3aa: CASSLGLAVQFF

v_gene: TRBV7-9
abundance: -
j_gene: TRBJ1-1
d_gene: -
CDR3nt: TGTGCCAGCAGCTTAGACAGGGCGCGGAACACTGAAGCTTTCTTT
CDR3aa: CASSLDRARNTEAFF

v_gene: TRBV28
abundance: -
j_gene: TRBJ2-7
d_gene: TRBD2
CDR3nt: TGTGCCAGCATCTCGCCTAGCGGGAGCCACGAGCAGTACTTC
CDR3aa: CASISPSGSHEQYF

v_gene: TRBV5-1
abundance: -
j_gene: TRBJ2-7
d_gene: -
CDR3nt: TGCGCCAGCAAGCGTTTACAGGGACGGGACGAGCAGTACTTC
CDR3aa: CASKRLQGRDEQYF

v_gene: TRBV5-1
abundance: -
j_gene: TRBJ2-7
d_gene: -
CDR3nt: TGCGCCAGCAGCTTGGCCCCAGAAACTTACGAGCAGTACTTC
CDR3aa: CASSLAPETYEQYF

v_gene: TRBV6-4
abundance: -
j_gene: TRBJ1-2
d_gene: -
CDR3nt: TGTGCCAGCAGTGACACTGGACAGCCCTATGGCTACACCTTC
CDR3aa: CASSDTGQPYGYTF

v_gene: TRBV29-1
abundance: -
j_gene: TRBJ2-7
d_gene: TRBD2
CDR3nt: TGCAGCGTTGTACTGCTTCGTCCCGGGACTAGCGGGGATAGCTCCTACGAGCAGTACTTC
CDR3aa: CSVVLLRPGTSGDSSYEQYF

v_gene: TRBV19
abundance: -
j_gene: TRBJ1-3
d_gene: -
CDR3nt: TGTGCCAGTACCCCGAACGCGGCGCCGGGAAACACCATATATTTT
CDR3aa: CASTPNAAPGNTIYF

v_gene: TRBV6-1
abundance: -
j_gene: TRBJ2-7
d_gene: -
CDR3nt: TGTGCCAGCAGTCGACGGGACCTGCACTACGAGCAGTACTTC
CDR3aa: CASSRRDLHYEQYF

v_gene: TRBV7-8
abundance: -
j_gene: TRBJ2-7
d_gene: TRBD2
CDR3nt: TGTGCCAGCAGCTTCGGGGGGGGTGGTTACGAGCAGTACTTC
CDR3aa: CASSFGGGGYEQYF

v_gene: TRBV7-9
abundance: -
j_gene: TRBJ1-1
d_gene: TRBD1
CDR3nt: TGTGCCAGCAGCTTTACGCAGGGGGCGAACACTGAAGCTTTCTTT
CDR3aa: CASSFTQGANTEAFF

v_gene: TRBV5-5
abundance: -
j_gene: TRBJ1-4
d_gene: TRBD1
CDR3nt: TGTGCCAGCAGCTTGGTACAGGGGGTCGCAACTAATGAAAAACTGTTTTTT
CDR3aa: CASSLVQGVATNEKLFF

v_gene: TRBV6-6
abundance: -
j_gene: TRBJ1-4
d_gene: -
CDR3nt: TGTGCCAGCAGACTCAATGAAAAACTGTTTTTT
CDR3aa: CASRLNEKLFF

v_gene: TRBV19
abundance: -
j_gene: TRBJ1-1
d_gene: -
CDR3nt: TGTGCCAGTAGTTTCGGACTTACGAACACTGAAGCTTTCTTT
CDR3aa: CASSFGLTNTEAFF

v_gene: TRBV7-9
abundance: -
j_gene: TRBJ1-5
d_gene: TRBD1
CDR3nt: TGTGCCAGCAGCAGGACAGGGTTTCAGCCCCAGCATTTT
CDR3aa: CASSRTGFQPQHF

v_gene: TRBV5-1
abundance: -
j_gene: TRBJ2-1
d_gene: TRBD2
CDR3nt: TGCGCCAGCAGTTTAGCGGGAGCGGATAATGAGCAGTTCTTC
CDR3aa: CASSLAGADNEQFF

v_gene: TRBV10-2
abundance: -
j_gene: TRBJ2-2
d_gene: -
CDR3nt: TGCGCCAGCAGAGGCCCAGACTGGGGGGAGCTGTTTTTT
CDR3aa: CASRGPDWGELFF

v_gene: TRBV7-7
abundance: -
j_gene: TRBJ2-5
d_gene: TRBD2
CDR3nt: TGTGCTAGCAGCTTAGGCTTAACTAGCGGGAGGGTTGAGACCCAGTACTTC
CDR3aa: CASSLGLTSGRVETQYF